The clone carrying this T cell receptor (beta chain) was observed a few times. The length of the CDR3 is 13 residues. With 1 base clipped from V and 8 bases from J, the junction kept 4 bases outside the gene matches. Germline CDR1 and CDR2: LNHNV and YYDKDF (reference sequence). The data were taken from a study of blood T cell repertoires in COVID-19. TCRdb's table, derived via immunoSEQ multiplex PCR, lists solely in-frame clones and lacks some. The sample has under 150,000 clones; around 91% are singletons. The receptor's source is a woman aged 60-70 years with active COVID-19. What was sequenced was peripheral blood. The chain employs TRBV15 and TRBJ1-2; 7 nucleotides align to TRBD1. Written as DNA, the CDR3 is TGTGCCACCAGCAGAGGGGCAGGGGGAGGCTACACCTTC. Protein: CATSRGAGGGYTF.